This entry is about one T cell receptor beta chain. Participants spanned ages roughly 18 to 90 years and resided in 20 to 30 US areas. Data came from immunoSEQ multiplex PCR; TCRdb stores just in-frame clones and leaves some out. The sample lists a few hundred thousand clones, 87% occurring once. Trimming stripped 1 base from V and 6 bases from J, with 13 bases between. The CDR3 spans 16 residues. Germline V gives CDR1 MNHEY, CDR2 SMNVEV (reference sequence). The sample comes from a study of blood T cell repertoires in COVID-19. The sample comprised PBMCs or T cells enriched from blood (not recorded which). This TCR derives from a middle-aged man in a cohort exposed to, infected with or recovered from COVID-19 (not recorded which). The V and J genes are TRBV27 and TRBJ1-6; maybe TRBD1 (5 bases). The chain's CDR3 is CASSLWVSGGNSPLHF. The CDR3 nucleotides read TGTGCCAGCAGTTTATGGGTGTCCGGGGGTAATTCACCCCTCCACTTT.